A single sample gave rise to the 16 T cell receptor beta chains below, sequenced in a study of technical replicates of blood from a handful of donors. Sequencing was performed with immunoSEQ multiplex PCR; in TCRdb, only in-frame clones are kept and a portion is missing. The sample holds tens of thousands of clones, 96% seen once. Material: T cells isolated from PBMCs. Source of these receptors: a human donor in good health.

The gene calls are TRBV7-9 and TRBJ2-1; no definite D call. Trimming pared 7 bases from V and 2 bases from J, leaving 15 bases between. Germline V CDR1 and CDR2: SEHNR, FQNEAQ (reference sequence). The CDR3 has 15 residues. The CDR3 DNA reads TGTGCCAGCAACCCGCAGGTACCCCCCTACAATGAGCAGTTCTTC. Translated, it gives CASNPQVPPYNEQFF.

This chain uses TRBV11-2 with TRBJ2-7; 8 nucleotides align to TRBD1. J was trimmed by 5 bases and V by 5 bases; bases with no gene match: 8. CDR1 is SGHAT, CDR2 FQNNGV, per germline. The CDR3 spans 14 residues. The CDR3 sequence is CASSRDRYVNEQYF. DNA of the CDR3: TGTGCCAGCAGCCGGGACAGGTACGTCAACGAGCAGTACTTC.

The chain carries TRBV9 and TRBJ1-5, with D perhaps matching TRBD1 (5 bases). There are 15 residues in the CDR3. Trimming removed 0 bases at V and 7 bases at J, with 14 bases between. Germline V CDR1 and CDR2: SGDLS, YYNGEE. The DNA of the CDR3 is TGTGCCAGCAGCGTAGGGGCAGGGCTCGGGCAGCCCCAGCATTTT. Translating it yields CASSVGAGLGQPQHF. Variable domain in full (rest from reference TRBV9 and TRBJ1-5): DSGVTQTPKHLITATGQRVTLRCSPRSGDLSVYWYQQSLDQGLQFLIQYYNGEERAKGNILERFSAQQFPDLHSELNLSSLELGDSALYFCASSVGAGLGQPQHFGDGTRLSIL.

The chain has TRBV4-3 and TRBJ1-5; D is unresolved. The CDR3 is 13 residues long. The germline V and J ends were trimmed by 4 bases and 8 bases, with 12 bases remaining between them. Germline V gene lookup returns CDR1 LGHNA and CDR2 YSLEER. The CDR3 loop is CASSPVLLKPQHF. CDR3 DNA: TGCGCCAGCAGCCCGGTCCTCTTGAAGCCCCAGCATTTT.

V is TRBV5-1 and J is TRBJ2-2; 10 positions agree with TRBD2. Trimming at V came to 0 bases and at J to 6 bases, leaving 5 bases not matched to a gene. The CDR3 sequence is 16 residues long. Germline assignment: CDR1 SGHRS and CDR2 YFSETQ. CDR3 sequence (DNA): TGCGCCAGCAGCTTGGCCCTAGCGGGAGAGGCCGGGGAGCTGTTTTTT. Its translation is CASSLALAGEAGELFF.

The chain employs TRBV9 and TRBJ1-4; the D is unclear. Germline V CDR1 and CDR2: SGDLS, YYNGEE. V lost 0 bases and J 6 bases, leaving 6 bases between the germline ends. The CDR3 spans 13 residues. CDR3 DNA: TGTGCCAGCAGCGTAGTCGGGGATGAAAAACTGTTTTTT. Its protein product is CASSVVGDEKLFF.

The rearrangement uses TRBV20-1 and TRBJ2-7; no clear D gene. There are 11 residues in the CDR3. V was shortened by 5 bases and J by 3 bases, with 8 bases between the two germline ends. The germline V gene has CDR1 DFQATT and CDR2 SNEGSKA (reference sequence). The CDR3 spells CSAPTGYEQYF. Written as DNA, the CDR3 is TGCAGTGCTCCTACGGGCTACGAGCAGTACTTC.

CDR3 in DNA: TGTGCCAGCAGCCCGCTAGAGGGTGAGCAGTTCTTC. Amino acids: CASSPLEGEQFF. The V gene is TRBV4-2, the J gene TRBJ2-1, with D possibly matching TRBD2 (5 bases). This CDR3 is 12 amino acids long. Trimming left V 4 bases short and J 9 bases short, with 10 bases between. Germline V gene sequence: CDR1 LGHNA, CDR2 YNFKEQ.

The gene calls are TRBV7-8 and TRBJ2-5, with 11 bases matching TRBD1. Germline V gene lookup returns CDR1 SGHVS and CDR2 FQNEAQ. The CDR3 has 16 residues. The trim removed 5 bases at V and 2 bases at J, leaving 7 bases unmatched. The CDR3 DNA sequence: TGTGCCAGCAGCCCCTTCCGGGACAGGGGGCAAGAGACCCAGTACTTC. Amino acid sequence: CASSPFRDRGQETQYF.

The sample holds one count of this clone. This sequence joins TRBV10-3 and TRBJ2-7; 8 bases fit TRBD1. CDR1 ENHRY and CDR2 SYGVKD come from the germline V gene. V lost 6 bases to trimming and J lost 3 bases; unmatched junction nucleotides: 4. CDR3 size: 13 residues. The CDR3 spells CAIRGTGLYEQYF. CDR3 nucleotide sequence: TGTGCCATCAGGGGGACAGGCCTCTACGAGCAGTACTTC.

The CDR3 sequence: CASSFPLANYGYTF. The CDR3, as DNA: TGTGCCAGCAGCTTCCCTTTAGCTAACTATGGCTACACCTTC. This chain connects TRBV5-8 to TRBJ1-2; D unclear. Trimming removed 2 bases from V and 0 bases from J, with 8 bases in between. The V gene's germline CDR1 is SGHTS and CDR2 YDEGEE. This CDR3 spans 14 amino acids. Full variable domain (missing parts from reference TRBV5-8 and TRBJ1-2): EAGVTQSPTHLIKTRGQQATLRCSPISGHTSVYWYQQALGLGLQFLLWYDEGEERNRGNFPPRFSGRQFPNYSSELNVNALELEDSALYLCASSFPLANYGYTFGSGTRLTVV.

The chain carries TRBV7-8 and TRBJ2-7; 9 bases map to TRBD2. The CDR3 is 16 residues long. Germline CDR1 is SGHVS and CDR2 is FQNEAQ. J was trimmed by 3 bases and V by 2 bases; bases with no gene match: 8. This chain's CDR3 is CASSLNSAGGFYEQYF. The CDR3 coding sequence is TGTGCCAGCAGCTTAAACTCAGCGGGAGGTTTCTACGAGCAGTACTTC.

The chain joins TRBV11-2 to TRBJ1-4; D not resolved. Germline V gene lookup returns CDR1 SGHAT and CDR2 FQNNGV. The CDR3 contains 14 residues. V lost 0 bases and J 4 bases, leaving 6 bases between the germline ends. Here the CDR3 DNA reads TGTGCCAGCAGCTTAGAACCGGTTAATGAAAAACTGTTTTTT. It codes for CASSLEPVNEKLFF.

CDR3 sequence: CASPGAYNEQFF. In DNA form, the CDR3 reads TGCGCCAGCCCTGGTGCGTACAATGAGCAGTTCTTC. The V call is TRBV23-1, the J call TRBJ2-1, with unresolved D. TRBV23-1 counts as an open reading frame of uncertain function. This CDR3 contains 12 residues. Trimming removed 8 bases from V and 4 bases from J, with 9 bases in between.

The V and J genes are TRBV19 and TRBJ2-5, with 7 bases identical to TRBD1. V dropped 7 bases and J dropped 5; count of bases not matched to a gene: 7. CDR1 LNHDA and CDR2 SQIVND come from the germline V gene (reference sequence). This CDR3 comprises 13 residues. CDR3 in amino acids: CASNPQGVETQYF. CDR3 sequence (DNA): TGTGCCAGTAATCCTCAGGGGGTGGAGACCCAGTACTTC.

V usage is TRBV7-2 and J usage is TRBJ2-3; 7 bases line up with TRBD2. The V segment lost 3 bases and the J segment 1 base; nucleotides outside the gene matches: 4. This CDR3 has 15 residues. From germline, CDR1 is SGHTA and CDR2 FQGNSA. The DNA for the CDR3 is TGTGCCAGCAGCTTCAAAGCGGGACGCACAGATACGCAGTATTTT. This gives the protein CASSFKAGRTDTQYF.